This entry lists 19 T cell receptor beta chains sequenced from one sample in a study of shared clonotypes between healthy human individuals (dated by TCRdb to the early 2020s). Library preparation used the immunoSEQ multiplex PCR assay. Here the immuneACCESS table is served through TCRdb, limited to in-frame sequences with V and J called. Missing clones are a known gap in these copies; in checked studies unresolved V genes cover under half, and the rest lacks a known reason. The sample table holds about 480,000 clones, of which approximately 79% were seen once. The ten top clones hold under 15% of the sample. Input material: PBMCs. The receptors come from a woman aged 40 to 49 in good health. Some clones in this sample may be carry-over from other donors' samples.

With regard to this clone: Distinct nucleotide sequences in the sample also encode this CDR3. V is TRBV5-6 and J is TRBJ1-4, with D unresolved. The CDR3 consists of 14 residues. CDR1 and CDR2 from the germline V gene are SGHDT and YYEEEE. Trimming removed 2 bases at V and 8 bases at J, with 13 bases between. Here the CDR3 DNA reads TGTGCCAGCAGCTTAGGGCAGGTGGAGGAAAAACTGTTTTTT. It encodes CASSLGQVEEKLFF.

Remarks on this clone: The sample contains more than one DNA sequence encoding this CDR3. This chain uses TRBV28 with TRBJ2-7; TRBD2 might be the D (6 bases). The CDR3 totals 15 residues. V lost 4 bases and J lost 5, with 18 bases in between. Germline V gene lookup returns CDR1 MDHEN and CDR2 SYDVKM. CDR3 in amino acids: CASSSGGSGDDEQYF. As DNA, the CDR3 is TGTGCCAGCAGTTCTGGGGGTAGCGGTGACGACGAGCAGTACTTC.

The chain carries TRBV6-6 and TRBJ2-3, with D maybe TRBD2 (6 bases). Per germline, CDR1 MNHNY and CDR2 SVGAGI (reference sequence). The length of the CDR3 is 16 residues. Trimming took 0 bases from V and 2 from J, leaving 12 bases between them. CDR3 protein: CASSYSLARYTDTQYF. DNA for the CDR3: TGTGCCAGCAGTTACTCTCTAGCGCGATACACAGATACGCAGTATTTT.

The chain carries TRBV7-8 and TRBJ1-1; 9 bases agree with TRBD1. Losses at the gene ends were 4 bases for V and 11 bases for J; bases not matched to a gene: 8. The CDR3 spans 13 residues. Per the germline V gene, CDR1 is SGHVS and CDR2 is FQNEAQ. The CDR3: CASSYGQGRAAFF. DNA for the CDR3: TGTGCCAGCAGCTATGGACAGGGGCGGGCTGCTTTCTTT.

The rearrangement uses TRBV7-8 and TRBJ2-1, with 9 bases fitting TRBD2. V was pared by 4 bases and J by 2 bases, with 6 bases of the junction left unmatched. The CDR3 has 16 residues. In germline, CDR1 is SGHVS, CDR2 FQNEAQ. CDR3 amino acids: CASSSRGGRAYNEQFF. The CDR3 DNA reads TGTGCCAGCAGCTCCCGGGGCGGGAGGGCCTACAATGAGCAGTTCTTC.

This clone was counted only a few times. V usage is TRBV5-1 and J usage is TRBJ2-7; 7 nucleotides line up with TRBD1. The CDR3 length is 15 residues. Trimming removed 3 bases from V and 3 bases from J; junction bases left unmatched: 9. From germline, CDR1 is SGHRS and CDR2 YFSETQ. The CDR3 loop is CASSYGTAPIYEQYF. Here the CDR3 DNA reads TGCGCCAGCAGCTACGGGACAGCACCTATCTACGAGCAGTACTTC. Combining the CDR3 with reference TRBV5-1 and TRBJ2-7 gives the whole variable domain KAGVTQTPRYLIKTRGQQVTLSCSPISGHRSVSWYQQTPGQGLQFLFEYFSETQRNKGNFPGRFSGRQFSNSRSEMNVSTLELGDSALYLCASSYGTAPIYEQYFGPGTRLTVT.

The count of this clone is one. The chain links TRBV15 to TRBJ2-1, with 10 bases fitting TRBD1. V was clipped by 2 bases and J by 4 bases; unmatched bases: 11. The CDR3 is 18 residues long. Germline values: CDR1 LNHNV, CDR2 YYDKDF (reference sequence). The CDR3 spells CATSRIPAGTGVYNEQFF. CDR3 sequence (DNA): TGTGCCACCAGCAGAATACCCGCGGGGACAGGGGTATACAATGAGCAGTTCTTC. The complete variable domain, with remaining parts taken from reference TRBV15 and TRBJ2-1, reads DAMVIQNPRYQVTQFGKPVTLSCSQTLNHNVMYWYQQKSSQAPKLLFHYYDKDFNNEADTPDNFQSRRPNTSFCFLDIRSPGLGDTAMYLCATSRIPAGTGVYNEQFFGPGTRLTVL.

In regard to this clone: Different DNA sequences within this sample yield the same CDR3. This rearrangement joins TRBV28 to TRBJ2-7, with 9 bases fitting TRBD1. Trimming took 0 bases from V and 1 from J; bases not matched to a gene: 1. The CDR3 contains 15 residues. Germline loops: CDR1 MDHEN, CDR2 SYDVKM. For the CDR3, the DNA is TGTGCCAGCAGTTTATGGGGGACAGGGTCCTACGAGCAGTACTTC. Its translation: CASSLWGTGSYEQYF.

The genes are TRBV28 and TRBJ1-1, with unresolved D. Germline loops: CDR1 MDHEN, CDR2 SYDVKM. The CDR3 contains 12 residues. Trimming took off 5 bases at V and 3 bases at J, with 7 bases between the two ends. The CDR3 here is CASSNRHTEAFF. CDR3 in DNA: TGTGCCAGCAGTAACAGACACACTGAAGCTTTCTTT. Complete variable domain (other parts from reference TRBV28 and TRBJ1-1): DVKVTQSSRYLVKRTGEKVFLECVQDMDHENMFWYRQDPGLGLRLIYFSYDVKMKEKGDIPEGYSVSREKKERFSLILESASTNQTSMYLCASSNRHTEAFFGQGTRLTVV.

CDR3 region: CASSLASGSSETQYF. CDR3 nucleotide sequence: TGTGCCAGCAGCTTGGCCAGCGGGAGTTCAGAGACCCAGTACTTC. The chain employs TRBV7-3 and TRBJ2-5, with 8 bases that match TRBD2. The V gene end was trimmed by 3 bases and the J gene end by 4 bases; junction bases not matched to a gene: 7. The germline V gene has CDR1 SGHTA and CDR2 FQGTGA. The CDR3 sequence is 15 residues long.

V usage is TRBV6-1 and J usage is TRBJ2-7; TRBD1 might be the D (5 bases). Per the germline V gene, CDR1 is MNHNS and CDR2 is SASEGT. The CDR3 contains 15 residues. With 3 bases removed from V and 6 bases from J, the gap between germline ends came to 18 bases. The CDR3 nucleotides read TGTGCCAGCAGTGAGCTCCGCCAGGGTATTACCGAGCAGTACTTC. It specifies CASSELRQGITEQYF.

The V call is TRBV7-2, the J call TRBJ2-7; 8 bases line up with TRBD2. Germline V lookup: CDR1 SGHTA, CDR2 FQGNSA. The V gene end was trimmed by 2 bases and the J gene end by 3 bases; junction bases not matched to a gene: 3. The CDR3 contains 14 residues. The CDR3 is CASSLISGIYEQYF. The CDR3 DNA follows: TGTGCCAGCAGCTTAATTAGCGGGATCTACGAGCAGTACTTC. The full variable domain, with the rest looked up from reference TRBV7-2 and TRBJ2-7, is GAGVSQSPSNKVTEKGKDVELRCDPISGHTALYWYRQSLGQGLEFLIYFQGNSAPDKSGLPSDRFSAERTGGSVSTLTIQRTQQEDSAVYLCASSLISGIYEQYFGPGTRLTVT.

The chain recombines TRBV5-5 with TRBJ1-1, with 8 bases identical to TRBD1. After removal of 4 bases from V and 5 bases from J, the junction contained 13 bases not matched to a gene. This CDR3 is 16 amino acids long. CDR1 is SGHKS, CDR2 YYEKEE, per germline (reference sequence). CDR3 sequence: CASSTGAQGGRTEAFF. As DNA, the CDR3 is TGTGCCAGCAGCACGGGCGCACAGGGGGGTAGGACTGAAGCTTTCTTT.

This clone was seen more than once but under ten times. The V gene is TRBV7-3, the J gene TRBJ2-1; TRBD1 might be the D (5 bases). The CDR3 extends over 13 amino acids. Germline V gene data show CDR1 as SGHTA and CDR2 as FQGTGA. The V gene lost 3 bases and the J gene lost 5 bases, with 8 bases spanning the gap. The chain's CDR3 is CASSFDSHNEQFF. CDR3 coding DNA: TGTGCCAGCAGCTTTGACAGCCACAATGAGCAGTTCTTC.

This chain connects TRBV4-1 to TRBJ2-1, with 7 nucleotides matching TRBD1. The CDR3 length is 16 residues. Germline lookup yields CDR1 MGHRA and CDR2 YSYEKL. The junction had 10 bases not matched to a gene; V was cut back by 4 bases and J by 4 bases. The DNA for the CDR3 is TGCGCCAGCAGCCGATTCCCCGGGACAGCTTACAATGAGCAGTTCTTC. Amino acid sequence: CASSRFPGTAYNEQFF.

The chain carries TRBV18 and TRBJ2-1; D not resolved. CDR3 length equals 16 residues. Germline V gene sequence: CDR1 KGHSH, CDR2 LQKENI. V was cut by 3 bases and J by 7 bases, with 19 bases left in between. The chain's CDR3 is CASSPPAGLSGNEQFF. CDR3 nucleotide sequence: TGTGCCAGCTCACCCCCGGCCGGGCTGAGTGGTAATGAGCAGTTCTTC.

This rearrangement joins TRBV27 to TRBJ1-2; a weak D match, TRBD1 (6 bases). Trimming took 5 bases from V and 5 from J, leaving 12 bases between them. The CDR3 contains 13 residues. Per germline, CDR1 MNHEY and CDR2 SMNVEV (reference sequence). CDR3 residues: CASSDGGAYGYTF. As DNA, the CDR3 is TGTGCCAGCAGTGATGGGGGCGCGTATGGCTACACCTTC.

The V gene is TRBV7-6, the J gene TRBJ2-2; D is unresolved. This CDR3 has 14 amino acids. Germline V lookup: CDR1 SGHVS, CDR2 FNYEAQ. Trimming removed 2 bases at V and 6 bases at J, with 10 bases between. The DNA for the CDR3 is TGTGCCAGCAGCTTAATCCCCTTTCCCGGGGAGCTGTTTTTT. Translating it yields CASSLIPFPGELFF.

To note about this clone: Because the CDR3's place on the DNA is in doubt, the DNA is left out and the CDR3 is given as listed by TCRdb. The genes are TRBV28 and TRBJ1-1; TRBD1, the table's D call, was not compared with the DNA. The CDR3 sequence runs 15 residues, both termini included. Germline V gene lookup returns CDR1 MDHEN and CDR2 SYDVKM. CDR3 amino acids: CASSSSGQLNTEAFF.